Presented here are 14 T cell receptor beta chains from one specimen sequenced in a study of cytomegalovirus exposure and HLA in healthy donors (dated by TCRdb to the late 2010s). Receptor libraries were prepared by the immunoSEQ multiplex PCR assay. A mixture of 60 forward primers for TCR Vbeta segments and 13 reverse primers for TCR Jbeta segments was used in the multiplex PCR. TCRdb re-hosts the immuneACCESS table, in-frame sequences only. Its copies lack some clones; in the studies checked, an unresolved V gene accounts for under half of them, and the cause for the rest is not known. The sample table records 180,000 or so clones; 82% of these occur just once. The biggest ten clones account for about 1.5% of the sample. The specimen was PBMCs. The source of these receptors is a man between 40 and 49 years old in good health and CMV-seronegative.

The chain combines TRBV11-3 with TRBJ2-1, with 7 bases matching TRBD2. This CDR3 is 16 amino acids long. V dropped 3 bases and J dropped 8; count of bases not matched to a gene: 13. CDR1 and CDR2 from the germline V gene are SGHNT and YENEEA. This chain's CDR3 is CASSLARGTILDEQFF. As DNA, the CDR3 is TGTGCCAGCAGCTTGGCGCGGGGGACGATATTAGATGAGCAGTTCTTC. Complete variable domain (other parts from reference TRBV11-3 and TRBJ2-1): EAGVVQSPRYKIIEKKQPVAFWCNPISGHNTLYWYLQNLGQGPELLIRYENEEAVDDSQLPKDRFSAERLKGVDSTLKIQPAELGDSAVYLCASSLARGTILDEQFFGPGTRLTVL.

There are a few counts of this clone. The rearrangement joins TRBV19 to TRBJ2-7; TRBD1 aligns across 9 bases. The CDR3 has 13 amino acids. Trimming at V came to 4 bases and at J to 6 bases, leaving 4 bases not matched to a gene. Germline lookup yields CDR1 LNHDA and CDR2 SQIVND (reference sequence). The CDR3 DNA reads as TGTGCCAGTAGTAGTGGGACAGGGCTCGAGCAGTACTTC. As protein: CASSSGTGLEQYF.

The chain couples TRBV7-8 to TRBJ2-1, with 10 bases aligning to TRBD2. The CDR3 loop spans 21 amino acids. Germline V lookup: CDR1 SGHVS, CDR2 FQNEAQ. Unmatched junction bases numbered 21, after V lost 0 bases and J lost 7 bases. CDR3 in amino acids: CASSLAALPSGSYQSRNEQFF. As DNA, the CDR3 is TGTGCCAGCAGCTTAGCGGCCCTCCCTAGCGGGAGCTATCAGAGTAGGAATGAGCAGTTCTTC.

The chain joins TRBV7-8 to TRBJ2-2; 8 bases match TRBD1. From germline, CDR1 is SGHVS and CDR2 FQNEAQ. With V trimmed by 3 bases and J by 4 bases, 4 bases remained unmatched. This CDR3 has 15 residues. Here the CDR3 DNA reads TGTGCCAGCAGCTTCCAGGGGGCTATCACCGGGGAGCTGTTTTTT. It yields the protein CASSFQGAITGELFF.

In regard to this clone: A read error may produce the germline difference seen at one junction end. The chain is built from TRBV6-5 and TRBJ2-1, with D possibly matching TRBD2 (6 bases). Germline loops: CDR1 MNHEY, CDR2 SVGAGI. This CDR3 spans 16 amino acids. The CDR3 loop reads CASSYSLASSYNGQFF. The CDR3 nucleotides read TGTGCCAGCAGTTACTCTCTAGCGAGCTCCTACAATGGGCAGTTCTTC.

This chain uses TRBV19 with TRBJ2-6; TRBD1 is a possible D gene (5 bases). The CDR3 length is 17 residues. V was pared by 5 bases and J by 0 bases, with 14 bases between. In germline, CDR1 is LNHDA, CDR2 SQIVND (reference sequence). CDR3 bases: TGTGCCAGTAGTCTGAACAGGCCTAGCTCTGGGGCCAACGTCCTGACTTTC. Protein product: CASSLNRPSSGANVLTF.

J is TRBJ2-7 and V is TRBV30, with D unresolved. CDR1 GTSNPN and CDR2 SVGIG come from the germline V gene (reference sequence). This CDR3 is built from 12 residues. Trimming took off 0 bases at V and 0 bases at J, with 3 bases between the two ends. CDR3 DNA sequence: TGTGCCTGGAGTGTATACTCCTACGAGCAGTACTTC. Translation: CAWSVYSYEQYF.

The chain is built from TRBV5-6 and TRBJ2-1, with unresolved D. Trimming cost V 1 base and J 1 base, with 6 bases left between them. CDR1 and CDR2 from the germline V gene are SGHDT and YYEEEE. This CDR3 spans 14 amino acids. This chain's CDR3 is CASSLRRSYNEQFF. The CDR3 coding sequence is TGTGCCAGCAGCTTGAGGCGGTCCTACAATGAGCAGTTCTTC. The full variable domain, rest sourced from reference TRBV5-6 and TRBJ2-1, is DAGVTQSPTHLIKTRGQQVTLRCSPKSGHDTVSWYQQALGQGPQFIFQYYEEEERQRGNFPDRFSGHQFPNYSSELNVNALLLGDSALYLCASSLRRSYNEQFFGPGTRLTVL.

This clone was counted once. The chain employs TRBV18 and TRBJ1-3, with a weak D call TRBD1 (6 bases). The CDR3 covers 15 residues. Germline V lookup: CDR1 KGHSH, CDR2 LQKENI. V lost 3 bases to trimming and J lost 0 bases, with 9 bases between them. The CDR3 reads CASSPRDTSGNTIYF. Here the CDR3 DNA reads TGTGCCAGCTCACCTCGGGACACCTCTGGAAACACCATATATTTT. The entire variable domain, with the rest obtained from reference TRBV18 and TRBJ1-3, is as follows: NAGVMQNPRHLVRRRGQEARLRCSPMKGHSHVYWYRQLPEEGLKFMVYLQKENIIDESGMPKERFSAEFPKEGPSILRIQQVVRGDSAAYFCASSPRDTSGNTIYFGEGSWLTVV.

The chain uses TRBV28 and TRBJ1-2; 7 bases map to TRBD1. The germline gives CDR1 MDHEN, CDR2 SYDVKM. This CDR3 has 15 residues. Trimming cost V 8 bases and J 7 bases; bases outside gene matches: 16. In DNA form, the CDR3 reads TGTGCCAGCCAGGATGTCCTCAGGGGGACAGCTGGCTACACCTTC. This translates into CASQDVLRGTAGYTF.

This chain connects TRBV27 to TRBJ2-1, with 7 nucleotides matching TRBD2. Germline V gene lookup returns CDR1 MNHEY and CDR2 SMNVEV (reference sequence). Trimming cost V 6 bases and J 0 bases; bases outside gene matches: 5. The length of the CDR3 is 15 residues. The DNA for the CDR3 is TGTGCCAGCAGGGAAGCGGGGAGCTCCTACAATGAGCAGTTCTTC. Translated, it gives CASREAGSSYNEQFF.

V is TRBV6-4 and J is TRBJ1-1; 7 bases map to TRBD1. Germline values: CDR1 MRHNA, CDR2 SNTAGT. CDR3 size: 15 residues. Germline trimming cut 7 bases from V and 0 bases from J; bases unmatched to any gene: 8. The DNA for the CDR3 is TGTGCCAGCAAGGGGCAGGGGGACCTGAACACTGAAGCTTTCTTT. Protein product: CASKGQGDLNTEAFF.

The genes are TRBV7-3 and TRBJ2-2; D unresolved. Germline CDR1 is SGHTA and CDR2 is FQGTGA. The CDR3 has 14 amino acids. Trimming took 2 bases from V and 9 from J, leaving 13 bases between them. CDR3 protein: CASSLPGFPRELFF. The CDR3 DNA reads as TGTGCCAGCAGCTTACCGGGTTTCCCTCGGGAGCTGTTTTTT.

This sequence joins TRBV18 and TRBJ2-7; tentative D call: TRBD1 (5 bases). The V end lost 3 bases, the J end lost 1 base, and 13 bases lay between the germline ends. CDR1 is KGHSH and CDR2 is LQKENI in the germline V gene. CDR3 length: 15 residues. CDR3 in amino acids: CASSPYARVSYEQYF. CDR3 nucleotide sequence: TGTGCCAGCTCACCCTATGCCAGGGTATCCTACGAGCAGTACTTC.